This T cell receptor beta chain was obtained from a study of T cell responses to AZD1222 COVID-19 vaccine. Study background: Timing groups of about 4 and about 12 weeks for second doses were pooled.

CDR1 is ENHRY, CDR2 SYGVKD, per germline. The CDR3 loop spans 14 amino acids. The V end lost 4 bases, the J end lost 2 bases, and 12 bases lay between the germline ends. Findings and caveats of the study: At 160-218 and 743-854, vaccine-associated CD4 TCRs were dominant, and they spanned spike. Mostly white British, mostly female donors; authors suggested clonal diversity may be underestimated.

Note on this clone: Its antigen remains unidentified.

Only in-frame clones appear in the TCRdb table, and some are missing; sequencing was by immunoSEQ multiplex PCR. Seen here are around 180,000 clones, over 80% observed once, and the top ten hold roughly 6%. This specimen consisted of peripheral blood, obtained on day 0 of AZD1222 vaccination. The genes are TRBV10-3 and TRBJ2-7; D might be TRBD2 (5 bases). The sequence came from an adult in good health. The CDR3 coding sequence is TGTGCCATCAGTGGAGGAGGTCAGACCTACGAGCAGTACTTC. Amino acid sequence: CAISGGGQTYEQYF.